The entry below gives a single T cell receptor beta chain sequence along with its context. Germline V gives CDR1 MNHEY, CDR2 SMNVEV (reference sequence). V lost 10 bases and J 1 base, leaving 16 bases between the germline ends. The CDR3 is 14 amino acids. The table came from immunoSEQ multiplex PCR; TCRdb's copy has only in-frame clones and leaves some out. Among 400,000 to 500,000 clones, 85% to 90% were seen once, and the ten largest hold approximately 1.8%. The record originates from a study of blood T cell repertoires in COVID-19. The material sequenced was PBMCs or T cells enriched from blood (not recorded which). The chain joins TRBV27 to TRBJ1-1; D unresolved. This TCR was sampled from a woman in her 40s who had recovered from COVID-19. CDR3: CATRGWERNTEAFF. The CDR3 DNA follows: TGTGCCACCAGAGGGTGGGAGAGGAACACTGAAGCTTTCTTT.